The following is a TCR beta chain sequence with its context. Its antigen is not identified. The sample comes from a study of CD8 T cells in ankylosing spondylitis. Study results and limitations: Roughly eight highly homologous variants made up a TCR beta motif that seemed to typify ankylosing spondylitis blood. A CD8+ phenotype characterized the disease-linked clones, which were relatively rare in peripheral blood. Matched ankylosing spondylitis synovial fluid reportedly showed significant enrichment of disease-linked clones.

Germline CDR1 SGHDT, CDR2 YYEEEE. The CDR3 has 14 amino acids. The ends were cut back, 4 bases at V and 0 bases at J, with 11 bases in the middle. TCR beta libraries were made by quantitative 5'-RACE with molecular barcodes. Each CDR3 protein gets one entry after TCRdb re-called the 5' RACE reads with MiXCR. The table records approximately 540,000 distinct CDR3 sequences, approximately 11% of them present only once. Sequencing was carried out using blood, either unsorted or a sorted T cell fraction (not recorded which). The sequence came from a male donor with ankylosing spondylitis. The J gene is TRBJ2-7, the V gene TRBV5-6; D not resolved. The CDR3 loop is CASSPPLSSYEQYF. As DNA, the CDR3 is TGTGCCAGCAGCCCCCCGCTGAGCTCCTACGAGCAGTACTTC.